These 16 T cell receptor beta chains originate from one sample sequenced in a study of CD8+CD57+ T cells in acquired aplastic anemia. Investigators profiled TCR beta VDJ and CDR3 from genomic DNA template. TCRdb fed the reads into MiXCR, producing one record per CDR3 protein. The table includes 200,000 to 250,000 distinct CDR3 sequences, 34% detected once. The sequenced sample was sorted CD4+, CD8+, or CD8+CD57+ T cells (not recorded which) from PBMCs. Receptors originate from a human donor in good health, serving as a control.

The sample holds a few counts of this clonotype. This chain connects TRBV6-5 to TRBJ1-2, with 8 bases identical to TRBD1. The ends lost 0 bases at V and 6 bases at J; junction bases unmatched: 3. Germline assignment: CDR1 MNHEY and CDR2 SVGAGI. CDR3 length: 14 amino acids. The CDR3 is CASSYSAGGDGYTF. CDR3 bases: TGTGCCAGCAGTTACTCGGCAGGGGGCGATGGCTACACCTTC.

This chain links TRBV30 with TRBJ2-5; D is ambiguous. The CDR3 has 12 residues. Trimming removed 0 bases at V and 8 bases at J, with 10 bases between. From germline, CDR1 is GTSNPN and CDR2 SVGIG (reference sequence). CDR3 DNA: TGTGCCTGGAGTGTAGCAGGCACCACCCAGTACTTC. Protein product: CAWSVAGTTQYF.

A remark on this clonotype: The conserved phenylalanine or tryptophan is not found at the CDR3 terminus, so this likely reflects a read error. The rearrangement joins TRBV13 to TRBJ1-6; D is uncertain. V lost 6 bases, J lost 10 bases, and 22 bases lay in between. Germline V gene lookup returns CDR1 PRHDT and CDR2 FYEKMQ (reference sequence). CDR3 size: 16 residues. CDR3: CASSYFSRGIRSPLHS. The CDR3 coding sequence is TGTGCCAGCAGTTACTTCTCCCGGGGAATTCGGTCACCCCTCCACTCT.

V is TRBV11-2 and J is TRBJ2-7; D remains ambiguous. Germline loops: CDR1 SGHAT, CDR2 FQNNGV. The CDR3 totals 14 residues. Trimming removed 3 bases from V and 4 bases from J, with 13 bases in between. CDR3 in amino acids: CASSFWAEEYEQYF. CDR3 coding DNA: TGTGCCAGCAGCTTCTGGGCAGAAGAATACGAGCAGTACTTC.

This clonotype occurred many times. The chain links TRBV7-2 to TRBJ2-1; no firm D call. Germline loops: CDR1 SGHTA, CDR2 FQGNSA. Trimming pared 3 bases from V and 7 bases from J, leaving 10 bases between. This CDR3 is built from 13 residues. CDR3 sequence: CASSLQSFNEQFF. For the CDR3, the DNA is TGTGCCAGCAGCTTGCAGTCGTTTAATGAGCAGTTCTTC.

Ten or more counts support this clonotype. J is TRBJ1-5 and V is TRBV12-3 or TRBV12-4; D gene ambiguous. The CDR3 is 14 amino acids. The ends were cut back, 7 bases at V and 3 bases at J, with 13 bases in the middle. The CDR3 DNA reads as TGTGCCAGCAAACCAGAAGGTTCCAATCAGCCCCAGCATTTT. This encodes CASKPEGSNQPQHF.

This clonotype occurred many times. The V call is TRBV10-3, the J call TRBJ1-3; weak D call: TRBD1 (6 bases). Trimming removed 0 bases at V and 0 bases at J, with 12 bases between. The CDR3 totals 17 residues. CDR1 is ENHRY, CDR2 SYGVKD, per germline. Here the CDR3 DNA reads TGTGCCATCAGTGAGTCGTCGGGCAGGGGCTCTGGAAACACCATATATTTT. It is translated as CAISESSGRGSGNTIYF.

Of note for this clonotype: This may be a read error: a much more frequent sequence differs by one nucleotide. The chain uses TRBV19 and TRBJ1-3, with D uncertain. The V gene lost 7 bases and the J gene lost 0 bases, with 7 bases spanning the gap. The CDR3 is 13 residues long. CDR1 and CDR2 (germline): LNHDA, SQIVND (reference sequence). The CDR3 DNA sequence: TGTGCCAGTAATCGAATCTCTGGAAACACCATATATTTT. Protein: CASNRISGNTIYF.

This clonotype was picked up a small number of times. The chain links TRBV6-5 to TRBJ1-5; 8 nucleotides match TRBD1. There are 14 residues in the CDR3. Germline values: CDR1 MNHEY, CDR2 SVGAGI. The V segment lost 6 bases and the J segment 6 bases; nucleotides outside the gene matches: 7. The CDR3 nucleotides are TGTGCCAGCAGCTCGACAGGGGTGGGTCAGCCCCAGCATTTT. Protein product: CASSSTGVGQPQHF.

This clonotype has ten or more counts. The chain carries TRBV20-1 and TRBJ1-6, with no clear D. This CDR3 is 14 amino acids long. V shed 0 bases and J shed 7 bases, with 10 bases lying between them. CDR1 is DFQATT, CDR2 SNEGSKA, per germline (reference sequence). CDR3 bases: TGCAGTGCTAGAGATGTATACGTCAATTCACCCCTCCACTTT. This gives the protein CSARDVYVNSPLHF.

This clonotype has more than one count but fewer than ten. No conserved phenylalanine or tryptophan ends this CDR3, so it is likely a read error. It is unclear where the CDR3 begins or ends on the DNA, so no DNA is shown, and the CDR3 is as TCRdb lists it. The chain employs TRBV15 and TRBJ2-5; the DNA was not compared with TRBD1, the D call given in the table. CDR1 and CDR2 (germline): LNHNV, YYDKDF (reference sequence). The CDR3 contains 8 residues when both ends are counted. CDR3 in amino acids: CATSYEGR.

This clonotype was detected ten times or more. The chain uses TRBV7-9 and TRBJ2-1; D might be TRBD1 (6 bases). The CDR3 consists of 13 residues. V was pared by 4 bases and J by 4 bases, with 8 bases between. Germline loops: CDR1 SEHNR, CDR2 FQNEAQ (reference sequence). CDR3 in amino acids: CASSSQGYNEQFF. In DNA, the CDR3 is TGTGCCAGCAGCTCACAGGGATACAATGAGCAGTTCTTC. The whole variable domain, filled in from reference TRBV7-9 and TRBJ2-1, reads DTGVSQNPRHKITKRGQNVTFRCDPISEHNRLYWYRQTLGQGPEFLTYFQNEAQLEKSRLLSDRFSAERPKGSFSTLEIQRTEQGDSAMYLCASSSQGYNEQFFGPGTRLTVL.

Ten or more counts support this clonotype. This chain connects TRBV15 to TRBJ2-7; 11 bases line up with TRBD2. Trimming took 0 bases from V and 3 from J; bases not matched to a gene: 1. The germline V gene encodes CDR1 LNHNV and CDR2 YYDKDF (reference sequence). CDR3 size: 15 residues. The CDR3 here is CATSRDTSGGYEQYF. The CDR3 DNA is TGTGCCACCAGCAGAGATACTAGCGGGGGCTACGAGCAGTACTTC.

V gene TRBV5-5 combines with J gene TRBJ2-7, with D tentatively TRBD2 (5 bases). The CDR3 covers 15 residues. V shed 0 bases and J shed 4 bases, with 14 bases lying between them. Germline lookup yields CDR1 SGHKS and CDR2 YYEKEE (reference sequence). CDR3 in DNA: TGTGCCAGCAGCTTGGACGGGGTCCCACCGTACGAGCAGTACGTC. It encodes CASSLDGVPPYEQYV.

Worth noting for this clonotype: This may come from a read error, since a much larger clone is one base off. V usage is TRBV19 and J usage is TRBJ1-1; D not resolved. Trimming cost V 7 bases and J 4 bases, with 13 bases left between them. The CDR3 sequence is 13 residues long. The germline V gene encodes CDR1 LNHDA and CDR2 SQIVND (reference sequence). The CDR3 sequence is CASIMARTTEAFF. CDR3 bases: TGTGCCAGTATTATGGCGAGGACCACTGAAGCTTTCTTT.

The gene calls are TRBV5-1 and TRBJ2-2; 8 bases agree with TRBD2. The CDR3 contains 15 residues. The V segment lost 3 bases and the J segment 6 bases; nucleotides outside the gene matches: 7. The germline V gene encodes CDR1 SGHRS and CDR2 YFSETQ. This CDR3 is CASSSPGLGSGELFF. The CDR3 coding sequence is TGCGCCAGCAGCTCGCCGGGACTAGGGTCCGGGGAGCTGTTTTTT.